This TCR beta chain was documented in a study of identical twins. This clonotype was seen repeatedly, ten times or more. The germline V and J ends were trimmed by 2 bases and 10 bases, with 10 bases remaining between them. Germline values: CDR1 SEHNR, CDR2 FQNEAQ (reference sequence). The CDR3 runs 12 residues. Via MiXCR, TCRdb re-called the 5' RACE reads, giving one row per CDR3 protein. The table records hundreds of thousands of distinct CDR3 sequences, around 8.6% of them present only once. These data are also associated with another study on yellow fever vaccine responses in identical twins.

The chain employs TRBV7-9 and TRBJ2-3, with D perhaps matching TRBD2 (5 bases). The TCR was taken from a young woman in good health. Sequences were obtained from PBMCs. This chain's CDR3 is CASSLLGDPQYF. The CDR3 DNA sequence: TGTGCCAGCAGCTTACTCGGGGATCCGCAGTATTTT.